This T cell receptor beta chain was documented in a study of T cells in Graves' hyperthyroidism and ophthalmopathy. Overall study: The initial diagnosis was the point when peripheral blood was collected, ahead of any treatment.

The CDR3 runs 17 residues. Germline-derived CDR1 and CDR2 are LNHDA and SQIVND (reference sequence). Trimming took 4 bases from V and 3 from J, leaving 21 bases between them. At least 3 on the Clinical Activity Score was recorded for ophthalmopathy patients, who also had NOSPECS grade at least 4 and duration under 3 months. Around 10 ml fresh peripheral blood yielded the PBMCs. Notes on the study in general: Before onset, by a median of approximately 6.8 months, the model predicted ophthalmopathy.

RNA transcripts provided the source from which TCR beta CDR3 regions were amplified. In the first-round RT-PCR of the TCR CDR3, the HTBI primer set was used. In TCRdb, the multiplex PCR reads were re-called with MiXCR into one record per CDR3 protein. The sample contains approximately 430,000 distinct CDR3 sequences, around 15% of which appear only once. A remark on this clonotype: Its antigen is as yet unknown.

The J gene is TRBJ1-2, the V gene TRBV19, with D possibly TRBD1 on 6 matching bases. The TCR comes from a man aged 18 to 29 with Graves' ophthalmopathy. Sequenced material: blood. CDR3 bases: TGTGCCAGTAGTACCTCCCTTAGGGGGACTGGTGACTATGGCTACACCTTC. This encodes CASSTSLRGTGDYGYTF. The full variable domain, in which reference TRBV19 and TRBJ1-2 provide the parts outside the CDR3, is DGGITQSPKYLFRKEGQNVTLSCEQNLNHDAMYWYRQDPGQGLRLIYYSQIVNDFQKGDIAEGYSVSREKKESFPLTVTSAQKNPTAFYLCASSTSLRGTGDYGYTFGSGTRLTVV.